This entry lists 2 T cell receptor beta chains sequenced from one sample in a study of shared clonotypes between healthy human individuals. Repertoires were generated with immunoSEQ multiplex PCR, while TCRdb's copy carries only in-frame clones and drops some. The sample holds over a million clones, roughly 96% seen once. Sequencing input: naive CD4+ T cells sorted from blood. Subset denoted: CD45RA+ positively selected. These receptor sequences come from a man aged 30-40 years in good health.

J is TRBJ2-7 and V is TRBV7-3; TRBD1 aligns across 9 bases. Looked up from germline, CDR1 is SGHTA and CDR2 is FQGTGA. After removal of 5 bases from V and 5 bases from J, the junction contained 10 bases not matched to a gene. The CDR3 is made up of 15 amino acids. CDR3 amino acids: CASSTTGGSRNEQYF. CDR3 coding DNA: TGTGCCAGCAGCACGACAGGGGGGTCGCGTAACGAGCAGTACTTC.

The chain joins TRBV5-4 to TRBJ2-7; D is unclear. Germline V gene sequence: CDR1 SGHNT, CDR2 YYREEE (reference sequence). Trimming removed 3 bases from V and 5 bases from J, with 12 bases in between. The CDR3 is 13 residues long. The CDR3 DNA reads as TGTGCCAGCAGCTCGCGGACCCACCACGAGCAGTACTTC. This codes for CASSSRTHHEQYF.